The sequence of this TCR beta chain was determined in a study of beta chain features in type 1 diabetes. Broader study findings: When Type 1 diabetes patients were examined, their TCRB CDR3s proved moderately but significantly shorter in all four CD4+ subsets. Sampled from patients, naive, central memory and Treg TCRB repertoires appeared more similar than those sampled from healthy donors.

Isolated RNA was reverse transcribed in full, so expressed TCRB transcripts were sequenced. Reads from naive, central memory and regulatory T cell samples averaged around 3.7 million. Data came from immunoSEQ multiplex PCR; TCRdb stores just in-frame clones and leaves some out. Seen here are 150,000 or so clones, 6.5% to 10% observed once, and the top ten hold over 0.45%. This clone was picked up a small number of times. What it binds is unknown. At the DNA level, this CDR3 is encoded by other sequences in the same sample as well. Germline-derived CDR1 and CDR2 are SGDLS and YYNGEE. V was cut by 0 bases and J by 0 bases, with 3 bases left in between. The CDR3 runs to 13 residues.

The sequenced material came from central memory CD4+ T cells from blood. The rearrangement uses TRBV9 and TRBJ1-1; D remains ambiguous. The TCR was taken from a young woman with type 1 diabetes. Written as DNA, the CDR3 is TGTGCCAGCAGCGTAGCAGTGAACACTGAAGCTTTCTTT. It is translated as CASSVAVNTEAFF.